This record covers a single T cell receptor (beta chain). It has no known antigen specificity. No qualities accompany the bases; no much larger clone lies one base away. These data come from a study of control samples from healthy donors and cancer patients (dated by TCRdb to the early 2020s). Libraries were made using the immunoSEQ multiplex PCR assay. Imported from immuneACCESS, the table was reduced by TCRdb to in-frame sequences with V and J called. These copies leave out some clones; in studies compared against another copy, an unresolved V gene accounts for under half, and the cause of the remainder is not known. The sample profile shows nearly 200,000 clones; 91% of them were found once. Less than 2% of the sample is in the top ten clones. From the cysteine through the phenylalanine, the CDR3 covers 16 amino acids. The retained sequence is limited to the CDR3, 48 bases, with the frame set at the first base. From the germline V gene (reference sequence), CDR1 is SEHNR and CDR2 is FQNEAQ. Trimming removed 1 base from V and 2 bases from J; the gene matches leave 6 bases unexplained.

This TCR was recovered from a man aged 25 to 40 in good health. The sequence joins TRBV7-9 to TRBJ2-3, and TRBD1 matches 7 of the central bases. Sequencing input: blood. The nucleotides are TGTGCCAGCAGCTTAGAAGGGACAGTTAACACAGATACGCAGTATTTT. Its protein is CASSLEGTVNTDTQYF.